This T cell receptor (beta chain) emerged from a study of molecular identifiers for immune sequencing clone quantification. As concerns this clonotype: This may be a read error: a much more frequent sequence differs by one nucleotide.

Listed TCR primers, together with previously described methods, were used for the bulk TCR libraries. TCRdb re-called the PCR reads through MiXCR, storing one row per CDR3 protein. Of 600,000 to 650,000 distinct CDR3 sequences in the sample, less than 20% were seen once. This CDR3 comprises 12 residues. V was trimmed by 4 bases and J by 5 bases, leaving 12 bases between them. Germline assignment: CDR1 SQVTM and CDR2 ANQGSEA. With RNA at 10%, 30% or 50%, naive CD8 libraries came from approximately 20,000 to 1,000,000 sorted cells. CD8+CD4-CCR7+CD45RA+ sorting gave the naive CD8 T cells. Sequenced: naive CD8+ T cells from blood, with Jurkat cell RNA spiked in. Subset indicated: FACS-sorted CD8+CD4-CCR7+CD45RA+ naive T cells. The sequence was collected from a human donor in good health. Some libraries in this study had Jurkat cell RNA spiked in. This rearrangement joins TRBV29-1 to TRBJ2-7, with unresolved D. CDR3 sequence reads: CSVGYTGNEQYF. DNA for the CDR3: TGCAGCGTTGGATACACCGGAAACGAGCAGTACTTC.